The rows below give T cell receptor beta chains drawn from one sample of a study of identical twins. TCRdb reprocessed the 5' RACE reads via MiXCR and lists one record per CDR3 protein. The sample has some 500,000 distinct CDR3 sequences, approximately 9.6% seen once. The same sample was also used in a study of yellow fever vaccine responses in identical twins.

The specimen sequenced was PBMCs. The receptors were sampled from a woman between 18 and 29 years old in good health. CDR3s include the opening cysteine and the closing phenylalanine or tryptophan. D genes are given only for firm matches. The size of a clone is reported for some rows only, either as once, few or many, or as a class for expanded clones.

clone_size: few; d_call: TRBD2; v_call: TRBV5-1; j_call: TRBJ2-1; cdr3_aa: CASSLEAGEYNEQFF; cdr3_nt: TGCGCCAGCAGCTTAGAGGCGGGGGAATACAATGAGCAGTTCTTC
clone_size: many; d_call: .; v_call: TRBV12-3/TRBV12-4; j_call: TRBJ2-1; cdr3_aa: CASSLREYNEQFF; cdr3_nt: TGTGCCAGTTCTTTAAGGGAGTACAATGAGCAGTTCTTC
clone_size: .; d_call: .; v_call: TRBV6-5; j_call: TRBJ2-1; cdr3_aa: CASSYSWAGARNEQFF; cdr3_nt: TGTGCCAGCAGTTACTCCTGGGCAGGAGCCCGCAATGAGCAGTTCTTC
clone_size: many; d_call: .; v_call: TRBV7-7; j_call: TRBJ2-3; cdr3_aa: CASSLAPSDTQYF; cdr3_nt: TGTGCTAGCAGCTTAGCCCCCTCAGATACGCAGTATTTT
clone_size: .; d_call: .; v_call: TRBV7-9; j_call: TRBJ2-1; cdr3_aa: CASSLVLRSNEQFF; cdr3_nt: TGTGCCAGCAGCTTAGTTCTCAGGAGCAATGAGCAGTTCTTC
clone_size: .; d_call: TRBD2; v_call: TRBV4-2; j_call: TRBJ2-1; cdr3_aa: CASSQDRWTSGDSKQFF; cdr3_nt: TGTGCCAGCAGCCAAGATAGGTGGACTAGCGGGGACAGCAAGCAGTTCTTC
clone_size: few; d_call: TRBD2; v_call: TRBV7-9; j_call: TRBJ2-5; cdr3_aa: CASSLVAGEAGTQYF; cdr3_nt: TGTGCCAGCAGCTTAGTAGCGGGGGAGGCCGGGACCCAGTACTTC
clone_size: few; d_call: .; v_call: TRBV5-8; j_call: TRBJ1-5; cdr3_aa: CASSNGNGNQPQHF; cdr3_nt: TGTGCCAGCAGCAATGGGAATGGCAATCAGCCCCAGCATTTT
clone_size: many; d_call: .; v_call: TRBV7-9; j_call: TRBJ1-1; cdr3_aa: CASSSPGAAAFF; cdr3_nt: TGTGCCAGCAGCTCCCCTGGGGCGGCCGCTTTCTTT
clone_size: .; d_call: .; v_call: TRBV30; j_call: TRBJ2-5; cdr3_aa: CAWTILETQYF; cdr3_nt: TGTGCCTGGACAATACTAGAGACCCAGTACTTC
clone_size: few; d_call: .; v_call: TRBV4-2; j_call: TRBJ2-1; cdr3_aa: CASSQDYRQGTYNEQFF; cdr3_nt: TGTGCCAGCAGCCAAGATTATCGGCAGGGTACCTACAATGAGCAGTTCTTC
clone_size: many; d_call: TRBD2; v_call: TRBV12-5; j_call: TRBJ2-5; cdr3_aa: CASGLGLAGGQETQYF; cdr3_nt: TGTGCTAGTGGTCTCGGACTAGCGGGGGGCCAAGAGACCCAGTACTTC
clone_size: many; d_call: TRBD1; v_call: TRBV12-3/TRBV12-4; j_call: TRBJ2-1; cdr3_aa: CASTWDRGLYNEQFF; cdr3_nt: TGTGCCAGCACCTGGGACAGGGGGCTTTACAATGAGCAGTTCTTC
clone_size: .; d_call: TRBD1; v_call: TRBV5-1; j_call: TRBJ1-2; cdr3_aa: CASGFPGQGRDGYTF; cdr3_nt: TGCGCCAGCGGATTTCCGGGACAGGGGAGAGATGGCTACACCTTC
clone_size: few; d_call: .; v_call: TRBV20-1; j_call: TRBJ1-2; cdr3_aa: CSALYGYTF; cdr3_nt: TGCAGTGCTCTTTATGGCTACACCTTC
clone_size: .; d_call: TRBD1; v_call: TRBV7-2; j_call: TRBJ2-7; cdr3_aa: CASSASRTGAYEQYF; cdr3_nt: TGTGCCAGCAGCGCAAGCAGGACAGGTGCCTACGAGCAGTACTTC
clone_size: .; d_call: .; v_call: TRBV20-1; j_call: TRBJ1-2; cdr3_aa: CSARDPLDKNYGYTF; cdr3_nt: TGCAGTGCTAGAGATCCCCTCGATAAGAACTATGGCTACACCTTC